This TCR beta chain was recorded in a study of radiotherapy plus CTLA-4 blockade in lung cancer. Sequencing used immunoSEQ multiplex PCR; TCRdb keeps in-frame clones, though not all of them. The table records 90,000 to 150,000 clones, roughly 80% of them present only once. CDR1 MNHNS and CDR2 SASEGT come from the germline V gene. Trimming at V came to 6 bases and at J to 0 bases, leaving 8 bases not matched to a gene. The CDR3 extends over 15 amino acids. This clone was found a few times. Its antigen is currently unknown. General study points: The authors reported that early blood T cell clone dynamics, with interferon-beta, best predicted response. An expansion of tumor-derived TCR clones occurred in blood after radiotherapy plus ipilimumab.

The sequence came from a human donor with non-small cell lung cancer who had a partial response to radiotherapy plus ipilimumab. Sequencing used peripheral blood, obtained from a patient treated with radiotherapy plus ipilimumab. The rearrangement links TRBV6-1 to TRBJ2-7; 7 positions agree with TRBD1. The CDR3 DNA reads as TGTGCCAGCAGCACGACAGGGTGGAGCTCCTACGAGCAGTACTTC. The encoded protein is CASSTTGWSSYEQYF.